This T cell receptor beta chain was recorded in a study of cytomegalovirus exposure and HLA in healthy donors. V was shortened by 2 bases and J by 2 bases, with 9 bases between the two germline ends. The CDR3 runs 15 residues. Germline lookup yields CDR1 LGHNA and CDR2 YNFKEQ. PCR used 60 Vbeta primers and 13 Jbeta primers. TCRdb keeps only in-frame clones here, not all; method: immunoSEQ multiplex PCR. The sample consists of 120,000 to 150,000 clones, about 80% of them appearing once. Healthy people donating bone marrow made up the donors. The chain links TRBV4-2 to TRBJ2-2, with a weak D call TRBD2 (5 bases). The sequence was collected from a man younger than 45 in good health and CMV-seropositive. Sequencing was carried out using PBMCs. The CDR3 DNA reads TGTGCCAGCAGCCAAAACGGGATTAACACCGGGGAGCTGTTTTTT. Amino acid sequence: CASSQNGINTGELFF.